The clone carrying this TCR beta chain showed up just once. Its target is unknown. This specimen comes from a study of T cell repertoires in cytomegalovirus infection. Via MiXCR, TCRdb re-called the reads, giving one row per CDR3 protein. The profile shows some 99,000 distinct CDR3 sequences, around 29% of them singletons. The V and J ends lost 6 bases and 6 bases respectively, with 12 bases between them. The CDR3 is 13 residues long. The rearrangement uses TRBV12-3 or TRBV12-4 and TRBJ2-1; tentatively, D is TRBD2 (5 bases). Here the sequenced sample was CD8+ T cells from cultured PBMCs, taken from culture after CMV antigen stimulation. The source is a human donor in good health (CMV status not recorded). Some clones in this sample may be carry-over from other donors' samples. The DNA for the CDR3 is TGTGCCAGCAGCTCTGGGAGCGGCAATGAGCAGTTCTTC. The encoded protein is CASSSGSGNEQFF.